The next 25 T cell receptor beta chains were all read from a single sample in a study of cytomegalovirus exposure and HLA in healthy donors. Primers for the PCR totalled 60 Vbeta and 13 Jbeta. Sequencing was performed with immunoSEQ multiplex PCR; in TCRdb, only in-frame clones are kept and a portion is missing. Of tens of thousands of clones listed, about 70% are singletons. The sample taken for sequencing was PBMCs. Every receptor here comes from a man aged 35-49 years in good health and CMV-seropositive.

This clone appeared once. The V gene is TRBV27, the J gene TRBJ1-6, with D uncertain. V lost 8 bases and J 6 bases, leaving 11 bases between the germline ends. The CDR3 spans 13 residues. Germline V lookup: CDR1 MNHEY, CDR2 SMNVEV (reference sequence). The CDR3 DNA follows: TGTGCCAGCGGAGGGCTGGGTAATTCACCCCTCCACTTT. Its translation: CASGGLGNSPLHF.

V usage is TRBV14 and J usage is TRBJ2-1, with TRBD1 identical over 10 bases. The V gene's germline CDR1 is SGHDN and CDR2 FVKESK. This CDR3 is built from 17 residues. Trimming at V came to 5 bases and at J to 7 bases, leaving 14 bases not matched to a gene. The CDR3 nucleotides are TGTGCCAGCAGCAAGATAAGGGGGACAGGGGTAAATAATGAGCAGTTCTTC. It translates to CASSKIRGTGVNNEQFF.

CDR3 residues: CASRAPGDTEAFF. The CDR3 DNA reads as TGTGCCAGCAGGGCCCCAGGGGACACTGAAGCTTTCTTT. This chain links TRBV6-5 with TRBJ1-1, with D possibly being TRBD1 (6 bases). In germline, CDR1 is MNHEY, CDR2 SVGAGI. The germline V and J ends were trimmed by 6 bases and 3 bases, with 11 bases remaining between them. The CDR3 totals 13 residues.

The chain recombines TRBV6-5 with TRBJ1-3, with TRBD1 as a possible D gene (5 bases). The CDR3 covers 14 residues. Germline CDR1 is MNHEY and CDR2 is SVGAGI. The V and J ends lost 4 bases and 2 bases respectively, with 9 bases between them. CDR3 sequence (DNA): TGTGCCAGCAGTTCCGGGGGAACTGGAAACACCATATATTTT. Translation: CASSSGGTGNTIYF.

This clone appeared a single time. The chain couples TRBV19 to TRBJ1-1; D unclear. The V end was cut by 2 bases, the J end by 1 base, with 8 bases between. Germline V CDR1 and CDR2: LNHDA, SQIVND (reference sequence). The CDR3 spans 14 residues. The CDR3 sequence: CASSILRENTEAFF. The DNA of the CDR3 is TGTGCCAGTAGTATACTCCGGGAGAACACTGAAGCTTTCTTT.

In the case of this clone: Other nucleotide sequences in the sample specify the same CDR3. The chain is built from TRBV2 and TRBJ1-6; possibly TRBD1 for D (6 bases). This CDR3 spans 17 amino acids. The germline V and J ends were trimmed by 6 bases and 0 bases, with 15 bases remaining between them. CDR1 is SNHLY and CDR2 is FYNNEI in the germline V gene. The CDR3 spells CASRPGQRSSYNSPLHF. CDR3 DNA sequence: TGTGCCAGCAGGCCGGGACAAAGAAGCTCCTATAATTCACCCCTCCACTTT.

This rearrangement joins TRBV18 to TRBJ1-2; the D is unclear. This CDR3 contains 15 residues. Germline loops: CDR1 KGHSH, CDR2 LQKENI. V lost 3 bases and J lost 3, with 14 bases in between. The CDR3 DNA sequence: TGTGCCAGCTCACCCAACCGGTTGGGAGACTATGGCTACACCTTC. Amino acids: CASSPNRLGDYGYTF.

V and J are TRBV28 and TRBJ1-5; 8 bases agree with TRBD1. The CDR3 contains 15 residues. V lost 5 bases to trimming and J lost 3 bases; unmatched junction nucleotides: 6. CDR1 MDHEN and CDR2 SYDVKM come from the germline V gene. CDR3 in DNA: TGTGCCAGCAGTGGGAGGACAGGGTACAATCAGCCCCAGCATTTT. It is translated as CASSGRTGYNQPQHF.

This clone was detected a few times. The chain uses TRBV7-3 and TRBJ2-2; D may be TRBD2 (7 bases). The germline V gene encodes CDR1 SGHTA and CDR2 FQGTGA. The CDR3 has 16 residues. V was shortened by 5 bases and J by 7 bases, with 20 bases between the two germline ends. The CDR3 nucleotides are TGTGCCAGCAGCCTAGTGACTGGGGGGGCTTACGGGGAGCTGTTTTTT. Translated: CASSLVTGGAYGELFF.

The chain combines TRBV19 with TRBJ2-1; D perhaps matches TRBD2 (6 bases). The V end lost 11 bases, the J end lost 3 bases, and 14 bases lay between the germline ends. The CDR3 has 13 amino acids. Germline CDR1 is LNHDA and CDR2 is SQIVND (reference sequence). Written as DNA, the CDR3 is TGTGCCTGCCGGGCCGGGGGCTACAATGAGCAGTTCTTC. This gives the protein CACRAGGYNEQFF.

The chain joins TRBV27 to TRBJ2-5; D is perhaps TRBD1 (6 bases). The CDR3 loop spans 12 amino acids. V was trimmed by 6 bases and J by 3 bases, leaving 8 bases between them. CDR1 and CDR2 from the germline V gene are MNHEY and SMNVEV (reference sequence). CDR3 bases: TGTGCCAGCAGCAACAGGGAAGAGACCCAGTACTTC. Encoded protein: CASSNREETQYF.

V is TRBV9 and J is TRBJ1-2, with D unclear. Germline V lookup: CDR1 SGDLS, CDR2 YYNGEE. Between the trimmed V and J ends, which lost 2 bases and 4 bases, there was a span of 15 bases. The CDR3 spans 15 residues. CDR3: CASSVGSLGLYGYTF. The DNA for the CDR3 is TGTGCCAGCAGCGTGGGGAGTTTGGGCCTCTATGGCTACACCTTC. The entire variable domain, with the rest obtained from reference TRBV9 and TRBJ1-2, is as follows: DSGVTQTPKHLITATGQRVTLRCSPRSGDLSVYWYQQSLDQGLQFLIQYYNGEERAKGNILERFSAQQFPDLHSELNLSSLELGDSALYFCASSVGSLGLYGYTFGSGTRLTVV.

The chain recombines TRBV10-3 with TRBJ2-7; TRBD2 aligns across 7 bases. Germline assignment: CDR1 ENHRY and CDR2 SYGVKD. The CDR3 runs 14 residues. The V and J ends lost 8 bases and 7 bases, in that order; junction bases with no gene match: 14. In nucleotides, the CDR3 is TGTGCCATCGGCGGATCGGGTTCAGCGGGGGAGCAGTACTTC. This sequence encodes CAIGGSGSAGEQYF.

This rearrangement joins TRBV6-1 to TRBJ2-7; 13 bases map to TRBD2. The CDR3 extends over 15 amino acids. V trimming: 5 bases; J trimming: 5 bases; junction bases outside the gene matches: 6. CDR1 is MNHNS, CDR2 SASEGT, per germline. CDR3 amino acids: CASSHTSGGADEQYF. DNA for the CDR3: TGTGCCAGCAGTCATACTAGCGGGGGGGCTGACGAGCAGTACTTC.

The gene calls are TRBV6-5 and TRBJ2-7; D uncertain. Germline loops: CDR1 MNHEY, CDR2 SVGAGI. The CDR3 has 15 amino acids. Trimming removed 0 bases from V and 2 bases from J, with 11 bases in between. The CDR3 here is CASSYSVAAPYEQYF. The DNA for the CDR3 is TGTGCCAGCAGTTACTCTGTAGCAGCCCCCTACGAGCAGTACTTC.

This clone was recorded a few times. The DNA of the CDR3 is TGTGCCAGCACCTGGCGGGGGGGAGACTACGAGCAGTACTTC. As protein: CASTWRGGDYEQYF. The V and J genes are TRBV11-3 and TRBJ2-7, with TRBD2 matching 9 bases. J gave up 3 bases and V 7 bases, and 7 bases lay outside the gene matches. CDR1 is SGHNT, CDR2 YENEEA, per germline. This CDR3 has 14 residues.

This chain connects TRBV11-2 to TRBJ1-1; D possibly corresponds to TRBD1 (5 bases). Per germline, CDR1 SGHAT and CDR2 FQNNGV. V was shortened by 0 bases and J by 10 bases, with 12 bases between the two germline ends. This CDR3 has 13 amino acids. The CDR3 loop reads CASSLDAGWAAFF. The CDR3 DNA reads as TGTGCCAGCAGCTTAGACGCAGGGTGGGCAGCTTTCTTT.

The rearrangement links TRBV5-1 to TRBJ2-3, with TRBD2 matching over 8 bases. V trimming: 0 bases; J trimming: 2 bases; junction bases outside the gene matches: 5. The CDR3 length is 16 residues. CDR1 SGHRS and CDR2 YFSETQ come from the germline V gene. CDR3 protein: CASSLGQRENTDTQYF. The CDR3 DNA follows: TGCGCCAGCAGCTTGGGCCAGCGGGAGAACACAGATACGCAGTATTTT.

This sequence joins TRBV27 and TRBJ2-7, with TRBD1 identical over 8 bases. V lost 0 bases, J lost 2 bases, and 6 bases stayed unmatched. Germline assignment: CDR1 MNHEY and CDR2 SMNVEV (reference sequence). This CDR3 comprises 16 residues. DNA of the CDR3: TGTGCCAGCAGTTTATCGTGGACAGGGCGACCCTACGAGCAGTACTTC. Amino acid sequence: CASSLSWTGRPYEQYF.

The gene calls are TRBV7-7 and TRBJ2-7; 10 nucleotides agree with TRBD2. The V segment lost 5 bases and the J segment 2 bases; nucleotides outside the gene matches: 9. CDR1 is SSHAT and CDR2 is FNYEAQ in the germline V gene (reference sequence). The length of the CDR3 is 16 residues. CDR3 loop: CASSTGAGGPAYEQYF. The CDR3, as DNA: TGTGCCAGCAGCACCGGAGCGGGGGGGCCAGCCTACGAGCAGTACTTC.

This sequence joins TRBV28 and TRBJ1-6; D gene uncertain. Germline CDR1 MDHEN, CDR2 SYDVKM. Trimming stripped 7 bases from V and 9 bases from J, with 13 bases between. The CDR3 has 13 amino acids. CDR3 in amino acids: CASIPGEGSPLHF. The CDR3 DNA reads as TGTGCCAGCATACCCGGCGAGGGTTCACCCCTCCACTTT.

The chain combines TRBV7-9 with TRBJ2-5; D gene ambiguous. The CDR3 has 13 amino acids. The germline V gene has CDR1 SEHNR and CDR2 FQNEAQ (reference sequence). V shed 1 base and J shed 5 bases, with 8 bases lying between them. The CDR3 loop reads CASSLGLLETQYF. For the CDR3, the DNA is TGTGCCAGCAGCTTAGGGCTGTTGGAGACCCAGTACTTC.

The V gene is TRBV2, the J gene TRBJ2-1, with TRBD2 identical over 7 bases. The germline V gene has CDR1 SNHLY and CDR2 FYNNEI. With V trimmed by 7 bases and J by 8 bases, 5 bases remained unmatched. The CDR3 sequence is 12 residues long. CDR3 region: CASIPRGDEQFF. The CDR3 nucleotides read TGTGCCAGCATCCCTCGGGGGGATGAGCAGTTCTTC.

V and J are TRBV7-6 and TRBJ2-1; 7 bases align to TRBD1. The V gene's germline CDR1 is SGHVS and CDR2 FNYEAQ. The junction had 8 bases not matched to a gene; V was cut back by 7 bases and J by 2 bases. The CDR3 has 15 amino acids. CDR3 residues: CASTGQGDTYNEQFF. The CDR3 DNA follows: TGTGCCAGCACTGGGCAGGGGGACACCTACAATGAGCAGTTCTTC.

As DNA, the CDR3 is TGTGCCAGCAGCCAGGGGGGACAGGGCCCCTACGAGCAGTACTTC. Its translation is CASSQGGQGPYEQYF. This chain connects TRBV14 to TRBJ2-7, with 9 bases lining up with TRBD1. This CDR3 region has 15 residues. Per germline, CDR1 SGHDN and CDR2 FVKESK. The junction had 5 bases not matched to a gene; V was cut back by 3 bases and J by 2 bases.